These 8 T cell receptor beta chains share one sample of origin, sequenced in a study of T-cell memory formation after mild COVID-19. MiXCR, applied by TCRdb to the 5' RACE reads, yields one record per CDR3 protein. Of about 400,000 distinct CDR3 sequences in the sample, about 22% were seen once. Source material: PBMCs or a T cell subset sorted from them (not recorded which). These receptors were taken from an adult woman who had mild COVID-19 (a few samples of this study predate the infection). Cell type and time point are not known.

This clonotype was detected a few times. The V call is TRBV7-2, the J call TRBJ2-5; 12 positions match TRBD2. Germline CDR1 SGHTA, CDR2 FQGNSA. The CDR3 totals 15 residues. Losses at the gene ends were 6 bases for V and 5 bases for J; bases not matched to a gene: 7. DNA of the CDR3: TGTGCCAGCAGTAAGGGAACTAGCGGGAGGGAGACCCAGTACTTC. It specifies CASSKGTSGRETQYF.

The genes are TRBV12-3 or TRBV12-4 and TRBJ2-3; 8 bases fit TRBD2. This CDR3 is built from 16 residues. V lost 5 bases to trimming and J lost 6 bases; unmatched junction nucleotides: 13. The CDR3 sequence is CASSRQLISSGDTQYF. The CDR3 nucleotides read TGTGCCAGCAGTCGCCAACTGATATCTAGCGGGGATACGCAGTATTTT.

V is TRBV7-9 and J is TRBJ2-1, with 9 bases identical to TRBD1. Germline assignment: CDR1 SEHNR and CDR2 FQNEAQ (reference sequence). The CDR3 consists of 16 residues. V shed 4 bases and J 9 bases; nucleotides not matched to a gene: 13. This CDR3 is CASSSSGTGRFGEQFF. Written as DNA, the CDR3 is TGTGCCAGCAGCTCCAGCGGGACAGGGCGCTTTGGTGAGCAGTTCTTC. The full variable domain, in which reference TRBV7-9 and TRBJ2-1 provide the parts outside the CDR3, is DTGVSQNPRHKITKRGQNVTFRCDPISEHNRLYWYRQTLGQGPEFLTYFQNEAQLEKSRLLSDRFSAERPKGSFSTLEIQRTEQGDSAMYLCASSSSGTGRFGEQFFGPGTRLTVL.

This chain uses TRBV7-2 with TRBJ2-3, with 9 bases identical to TRBD2. The germline V gene has CDR1 SGHTA and CDR2 FQGNSA. This CDR3 comprises 14 residues. V trimming: 4 bases; J trimming: 7 bases; junction bases outside the gene matches: 6. The CDR3 sequence: CASSSGLARNTQYF. CDR3 nucleotide sequence: TGTGCCAGCAGCTCCGGACTAGCGAGGAATACGCAGTATTTT.

In this sample, this clonotype turned up a few times. The rearrangement uses TRBV9 and TRBJ2-7, with D uncertain. CDR3 length equals 13 residues. Between the trimmed V and J ends, which lost 0 bases and 3 bases, there was a span of 7 bases. Germline loops: CDR1 SGDLS, CDR2 YYNGEE. CDR3 amino acids: CASSVASDYEQYF. CDR3 nucleotide sequence: TGTGCCAGCAGCGTAGCGTCTGACTACGAGCAGTACTTC.

This rearrangement joins TRBV14 to TRBJ2-5; D may be TRBD1 or TRBD2 (6 bases each). This CDR3 is built from 17 residues. With 0 bases removed from V and 5 bases from J, the gap between germline ends came to 19 bases. Germline V CDR1 and CDR2: SGHDN, FVKESK. The CDR3 DNA reads TGTGCCAGCAGCCAAGACCCTCCGGGGGCCGGGGTTGAGACCCAGTACTTC. Protein: CASSQDPPGAGVETQYF.

The V gene is TRBV3-1, the J gene TRBJ2-1, with D unresolved. Germline assignment: CDR1 LGHDT and CDR2 YNNKEL (reference sequence). V lost 0 bases to trimming and J lost 0 bases, with 9 bases between them. The CDR3 sequence is 16 residues long. The CDR3 sequence: CASSQEAMSSYNEQFF. DNA of the CDR3: TGTGCCAGCAGCCAAGAGGCAATGAGCTCCTACAATGAGCAGTTCTTC.

The chain uses TRBV3-1 and TRBJ2-1; possibly TRBD2 for D (7 bases). This CDR3 is 12 amino acids long. Germline V gene sequence: CDR1 LGHDT, CDR2 YNNKEL (reference sequence). Trimming removed 8 bases at V and 10 bases at J, with 15 bases between. The CDR3 region has the DNA TGTGCCAGCCTTCTCGGGGGGCGGGAGCAGTTCTTC. Residues: CASLLGGREQFF.